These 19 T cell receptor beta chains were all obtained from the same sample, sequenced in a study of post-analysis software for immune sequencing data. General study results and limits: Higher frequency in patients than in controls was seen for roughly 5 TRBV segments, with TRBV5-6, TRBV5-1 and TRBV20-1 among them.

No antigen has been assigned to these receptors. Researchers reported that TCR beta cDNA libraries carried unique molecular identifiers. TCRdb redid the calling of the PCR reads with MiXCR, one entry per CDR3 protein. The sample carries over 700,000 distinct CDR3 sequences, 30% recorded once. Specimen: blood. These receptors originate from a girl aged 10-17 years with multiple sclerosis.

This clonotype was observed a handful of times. The CDR3 nucleotides are TGTGCTAGTGGTTTGGCTAGCGGGAATGAGCAGTTCTTC. This codes for CASGLASGNEQFF. V is TRBV12-5 and J is TRBJ2-1, with 8 bases fitting TRBD2. The ends lost 1 base at V and 7 bases at J; junction bases unmatched: 0. In germline, CDR1 is LGHNT, CDR2 FRNRAP. The CDR3 totals 13 residues.

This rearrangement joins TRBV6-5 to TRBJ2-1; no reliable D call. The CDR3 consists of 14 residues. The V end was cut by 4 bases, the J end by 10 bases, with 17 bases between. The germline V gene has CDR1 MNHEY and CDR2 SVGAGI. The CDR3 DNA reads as TGTGCCAGCAGTTCGCAGACGCTAGAAGCGGAGCAGTTCTTC. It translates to CASSSQTLEAEQFF.

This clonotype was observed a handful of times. The chain's CDR3 is CASSDRGMDYGYTF. CDR3 nucleotides: TGTGCCAGCAGTGACAGGGGGATGGACTATGGCTACACCTTC. This chain links TRBV6-1 with TRBJ1-2; 7 bases are a match to TRBD1. The CDR3 contains 14 residues. Germline trimming cut 3 bases from V and 3 bases from J; bases unmatched to any gene: 4. The V gene's germline CDR1 is MNHNS and CDR2 SASEGT.

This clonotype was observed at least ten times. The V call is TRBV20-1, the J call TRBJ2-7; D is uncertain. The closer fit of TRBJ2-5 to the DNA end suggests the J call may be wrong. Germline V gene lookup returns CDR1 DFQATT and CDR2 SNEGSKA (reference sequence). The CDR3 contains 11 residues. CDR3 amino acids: CSARAPGTQYF. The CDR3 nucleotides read TGCAGTGCTAGAGCTCCCGGGACCCAGTACTTC.

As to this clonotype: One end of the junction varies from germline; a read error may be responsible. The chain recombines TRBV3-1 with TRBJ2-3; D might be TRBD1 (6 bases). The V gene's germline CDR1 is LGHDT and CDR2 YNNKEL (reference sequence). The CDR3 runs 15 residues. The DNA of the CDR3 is TGTGCCAGCAACCAAGCAGGGGCAGTAACAGATACGCAGTATTTT. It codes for CASNQAGAVTDTQYF.

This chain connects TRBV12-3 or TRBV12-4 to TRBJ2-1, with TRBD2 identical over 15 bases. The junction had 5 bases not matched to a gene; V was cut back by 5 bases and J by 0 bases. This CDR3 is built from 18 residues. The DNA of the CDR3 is TGTGCCAGCAGTCCTGGGACTAGCGGGGGGAGCTCCTACAATGAGCAGTTCTTC. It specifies CASSPGTSGGSSYNEQFF.

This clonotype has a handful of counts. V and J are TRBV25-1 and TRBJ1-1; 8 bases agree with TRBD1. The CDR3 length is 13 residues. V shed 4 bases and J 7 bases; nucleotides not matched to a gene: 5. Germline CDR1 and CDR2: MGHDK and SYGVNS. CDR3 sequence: CASSGGQVGEAFF. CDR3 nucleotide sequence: TGTGCCAGCAGTGGGGGACAGGTGGGTGAAGCTTTCTTT. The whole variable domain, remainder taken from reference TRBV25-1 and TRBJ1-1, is EADIYQTPRYLVIGTGKKITLECSQTMGHDKMYWYQQDPGMELHLIHYSYGVNSTEKGDLSSESTVSRIRTEHFPLTLESARPSHTSQYLCASSGGQVGEAFFGQGTRLTVV.

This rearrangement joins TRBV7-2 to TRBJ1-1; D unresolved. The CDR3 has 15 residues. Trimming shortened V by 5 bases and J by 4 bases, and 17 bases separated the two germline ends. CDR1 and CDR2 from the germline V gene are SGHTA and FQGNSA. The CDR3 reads CASSPQVFGSTEAFF. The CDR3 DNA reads TGTGCCAGCAGCCCCCAAGTATTTGGAAGCACTGAAGCTTTCTTT.

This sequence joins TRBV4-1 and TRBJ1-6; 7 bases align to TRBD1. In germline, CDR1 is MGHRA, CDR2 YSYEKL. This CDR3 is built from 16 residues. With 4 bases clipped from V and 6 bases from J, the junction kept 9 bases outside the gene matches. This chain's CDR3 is CASSPSRDSSNSPLHF. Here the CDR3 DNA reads TGCGCCAGCAGCCCGAGCCGGGACAGCAGTAATTCACCCCTCCACTTT.

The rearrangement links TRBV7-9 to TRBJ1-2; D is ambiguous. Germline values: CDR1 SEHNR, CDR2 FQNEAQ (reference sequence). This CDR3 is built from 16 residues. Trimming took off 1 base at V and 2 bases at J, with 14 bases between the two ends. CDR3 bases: TGTGCCAGCAGCTTAGGGCCCCGGGCGAGAAACTATGGCTACACCTTC. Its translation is CASSLGPRARNYGYTF.

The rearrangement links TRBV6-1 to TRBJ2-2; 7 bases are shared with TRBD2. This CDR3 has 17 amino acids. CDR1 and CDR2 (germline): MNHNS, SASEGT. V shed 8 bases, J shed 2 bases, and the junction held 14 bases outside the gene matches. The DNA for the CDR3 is TGTGCCAGCGTACGGGGGGTCCAAGACCGCAACACCGGGGAGCTGTTTTTT. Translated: CASVRGVQDRNTGELFF.

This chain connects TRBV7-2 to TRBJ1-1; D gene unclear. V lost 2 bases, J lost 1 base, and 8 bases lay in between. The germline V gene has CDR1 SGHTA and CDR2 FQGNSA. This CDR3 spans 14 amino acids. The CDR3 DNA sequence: TGTGCCAGCAGCTTAAATTCGGGGAACACTGAAGCTTTCTTT. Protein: CASSLNSGNTEAFF.

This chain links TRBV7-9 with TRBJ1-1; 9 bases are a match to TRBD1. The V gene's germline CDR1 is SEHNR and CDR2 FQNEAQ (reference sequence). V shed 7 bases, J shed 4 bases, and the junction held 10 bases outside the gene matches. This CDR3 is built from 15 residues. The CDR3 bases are TGTGCCAGCACCTGGGACAGGGCGGGGGGCACTGAAGCTTTCTTT. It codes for CASTWDRAGGTEAFF. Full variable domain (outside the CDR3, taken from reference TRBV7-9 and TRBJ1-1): DTGVSQNPRHKITKRGQNVTFRCDPISEHNRLYWYRQTLGQGPEFLTYFQNEAQLEKSRLLSDRFSAERPKGSFSTLEIQRTEQGDSAMYLCASTWDRAGGTEAFFGQGTRLTVV.

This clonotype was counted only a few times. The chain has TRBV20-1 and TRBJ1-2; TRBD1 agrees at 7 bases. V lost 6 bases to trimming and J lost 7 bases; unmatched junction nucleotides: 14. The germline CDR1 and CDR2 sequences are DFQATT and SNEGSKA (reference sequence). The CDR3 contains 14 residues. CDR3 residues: CSAILDREKSGYTF. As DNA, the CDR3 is TGCAGTGCAATTCTAGACAGGGAGAAAAGTGGCTACACCTTC.

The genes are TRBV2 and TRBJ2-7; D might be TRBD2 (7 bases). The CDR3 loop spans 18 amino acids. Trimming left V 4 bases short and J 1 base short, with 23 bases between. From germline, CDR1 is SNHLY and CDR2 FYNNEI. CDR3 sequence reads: CASSGHSLAGEGSYEQYF. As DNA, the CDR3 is TGTGCCAGCAGTGGGCACTCACTCGCAGGGGAGGGGTCCTACGAGCAGTACTTC.

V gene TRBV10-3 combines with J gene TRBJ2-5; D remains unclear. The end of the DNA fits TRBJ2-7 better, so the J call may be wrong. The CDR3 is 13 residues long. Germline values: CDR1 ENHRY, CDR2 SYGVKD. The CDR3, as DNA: TGTGCCATCAGTGAGTACCCCTTTGACGAGCAGTACTTC. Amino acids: CAISEYPFDEQYF.

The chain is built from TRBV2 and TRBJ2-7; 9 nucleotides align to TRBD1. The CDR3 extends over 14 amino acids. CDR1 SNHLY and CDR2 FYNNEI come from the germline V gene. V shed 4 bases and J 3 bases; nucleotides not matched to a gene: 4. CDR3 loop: CASSVGQGFYEQYF. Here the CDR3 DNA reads TGTGCCAGCAGTGTGGGACAGGGCTTCTACGAGCAGTACTTC.

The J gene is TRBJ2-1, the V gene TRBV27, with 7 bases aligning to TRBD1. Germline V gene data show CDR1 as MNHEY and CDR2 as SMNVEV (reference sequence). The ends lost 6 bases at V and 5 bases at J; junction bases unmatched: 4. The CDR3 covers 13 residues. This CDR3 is CASRTGYDNEQFF. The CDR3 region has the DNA TGTGCCAGCAGGACAGGGTACGACAATGAGCAGTTCTTC.

The CDR3 DNA reads as TGTGCCAGCAGCTCCCTCACGGGGACCTCCCAGGACAATGAGCAGTTCTTC. Protein: CASSSLTGTSQDNEQFF. This chain uses TRBV7-9 with TRBJ2-1; D is possibly TRBD1 or TRBD2 (5 bases each). Trimming took 4 bases from V and 5 from J, leaving 21 bases between them. There are 17 residues in the CDR3. Germline CDR1 and CDR2: SEHNR and FQNEAQ (reference sequence).